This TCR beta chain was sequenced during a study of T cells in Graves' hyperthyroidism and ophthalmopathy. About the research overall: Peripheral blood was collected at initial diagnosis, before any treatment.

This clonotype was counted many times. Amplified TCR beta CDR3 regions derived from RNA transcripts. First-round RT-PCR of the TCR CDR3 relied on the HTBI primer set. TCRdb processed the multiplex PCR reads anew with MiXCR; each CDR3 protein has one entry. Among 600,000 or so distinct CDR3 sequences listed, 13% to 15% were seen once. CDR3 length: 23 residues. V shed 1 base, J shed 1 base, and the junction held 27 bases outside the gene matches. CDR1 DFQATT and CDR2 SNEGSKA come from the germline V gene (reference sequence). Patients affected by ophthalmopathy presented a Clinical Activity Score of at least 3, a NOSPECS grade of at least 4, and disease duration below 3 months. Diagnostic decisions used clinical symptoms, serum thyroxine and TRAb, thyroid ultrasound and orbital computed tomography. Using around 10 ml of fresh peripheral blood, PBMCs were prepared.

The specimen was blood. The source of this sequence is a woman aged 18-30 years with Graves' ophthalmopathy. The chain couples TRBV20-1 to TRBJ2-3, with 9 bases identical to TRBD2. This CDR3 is CSARGLHPGTSGRPIPRTDTQYF. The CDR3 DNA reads TGCAGTGCTAGAGGGCTCCATCCCGGTACGAGCGGGAGGCCTATCCCTCGCACAGATACGCAGTATTTT.